This T cell receptor (beta chain) comes out of a study of cytomegalovirus exposure and HLA in healthy donors. Study context: The roughly 120 validation repertoires used the same platform as the 500 to 700 first-cohort repertoires, a later analysis reported. Study findings and constraints: TCR sequences were mostly rare, though some public TCRs occurred in many donors. Cytomegalovirus association was listed for about 150 TCR beta chains.

The donors were part of the roughly 130-subject validation cohort, which stood apart from the roughly 670-subject first cohort. From germline, CDR1 is MNHNS and CDR2 SASEGT. CDR3 length: 17 residues. V lost 4 bases and J 0 bases, leaving 18 bases between the germline ends. TCRdb's copy holds only in-frame clones and misses some; the assay was immunoSEQ multiplex PCR. The data contain 250,000 to 350,000 clones, approximately 88% of them singletons. Comment on this clone: Antigen unknown.

The rearrangement uses TRBV6-1 and TRBJ1-1, with a tentative D call TRBD1 (6 bases). This clonotype originated in a man under 40 in good health and CMV-seronegative. The sequenced material came from PBMCs. The CDR3 is CASSVVVTGFLNTEAFF. The CDR3 bases are TGTGCCAGCAGTGTCGTTGTGACAGGTTTCTTGAACACTGAAGCTTTCTTT.